What follows are 5 T cell receptor beta chains derived from one specimen sequenced in a study of neurological immune-mediated disorders. Via MiXCR, TCRdb re-called the 5' RACE reads, giving one row per CDR3 protein. The sample records under 85,000 distinct CDR3 sequences, around 10% being singletons. The sequencing input was PBMCs. The receptor set was obtained from a man aged 35-49 years in good health.

Ten or more counts support this clonotype. J is TRBJ2-1 and V is TRBV9; no firm D call. The CDR3 runs to 16 residues. Germline CDR1 reads SGDLS; CDR2 reads YYNGEE. V was trimmed by 3 bases and J by 3 bases, leaving 16 bases between them. This CDR3 is CASSAVARGGYNEQFF. CDR3 coding DNA: TGTGCCAGCAGCGCCGTCGCTAGAGGCGGCTACAATGAGCAGTTCTTC.

This clonotype was recorded at least ten times. V gene TRBV20-1 combines with J gene TRBJ2-1; 8 bases agree with TRBD2. The CDR3 totals 14 residues. Germline CDR1 and CDR2: DFQATT and SNEGSKA (reference sequence). The V gene end was trimmed by 5 bases and the J gene end by 9 bases; junction bases not matched to a gene: 12. The DNA of the CDR3 is TGCAGTGCTCCCAAGGTTAGCGGGACCCCTGAGCAGTTCTTC. Protein product: CSAPKVSGTPEQFF.

This clonotype came up many times. J is TRBJ2-5 and V is TRBV2; 7 bases agree with TRBD2. Germline V gene lookup returns CDR1 SNHLY and CDR2 FYNNEI. V was clipped by 10 bases and J by 0 bases; unmatched bases: 8. The length of the CDR3 is 14 residues. In DNA form, the CDR3 reads TGTGCCAACAAGCGGGGCGCTAACCAAGAGACCCAGTACTTC. Translating gives CANKRGANQETQYF.

This clonotype was observed at least ten times. The chain carries TRBV5-1 and TRBJ2-4; tentatively, D is TRBD1 (7 bases). V lost 0 bases and J 6 bases, leaving 16 bases between the germline ends. The germline CDR1 and CDR2 sequences are SGHRS and YFSETQ. There are 16 residues in the CDR3. The CDR3 loop reads CASSLVTGVGGNIQYF. The CDR3, as DNA: TGCGCCAGCAGCTTGGTTACAGGGGTCGGGGGAAACATTCAGTACTTC.

This clonotype was observed at least ten times. This chain joins TRBV10-2 and TRBJ2-7; TRBD1 agrees at 8 bases. The V gene end was trimmed by 8 bases and the J gene end by 5 bases; junction bases not matched to a gene: 11. Germline assignment: CDR1 WSHSY and CDR2 SAAADI. The CDR3 has 14 amino acids. This chain's CDR3 is CASRAGTGPNEQYF. In DNA form, the CDR3 reads TGCGCCAGCCGAGCCGGGACAGGCCCAAACGAGCAGTACTTC.